Below are 25 T cell receptor beta chains sequenced from a single sample in a study of blood T cell repertoires in COVID-19. Profiled with immunoSEQ multiplex PCR; TCRdb holds only in-frame clones, not every one. The sample yields some 240,000 clones, around 86% seen once. Material for sequencing was PBMCs or T cells enriched from blood (not recorded which). The receptor source for this set is a middle-aged woman with acute COVID-19.

This rearrangement joins TRBV15 to TRBJ1-4; TRBD1 aligns across 9 bases. The length of the CDR3 is 16 residues. V lost 0 bases to trimming and J lost 8 bases; unmatched junction nucleotides: 7. Per germline, CDR1 LNHNV and CDR2 YYDKDF (reference sequence). This CDR3 reads CATSRDLGQGGEKLFF. CDR3 DNA: TGTGCCACCAGCAGAGATCTGGGACAGGGAGGAGAAAAACTGTTTTTT.

The J gene is TRBJ2-4, the V gene TRBV21-1; no DNA check was done on the table's D call, TRBD1. TRBV21-1 is deemed a pseudogene. This CDR3 contains 15 residues. The DNA for the CDR3 is TGTGCCAGCAGCAAAAGAGACAGGACCAAAAACATTCAGTACTTC. The encoded protein is CASSKRDRTKNIQYF.

The chain is built from TRBV24-1 and TRBJ2-1; 7 bases agree with TRBD1. With V trimmed by 3 bases and J by 7 bases, 8 bases remained unmatched. This CDR3 spans 15 amino acids. Germline CDR1 KGHDR, CDR2 SFDVKD. The CDR3 reads CATSDTDRAGNEQFF. For the CDR3, the DNA is TGTGCCACCAGTGATACAGACAGGGCTGGAAATGAGCAGTTCTTC.

This rearrangement joins TRBV30 to TRBJ2-7, with no clear D. Trimming took 1 base from V and 5 from J, leaving 9 bases between them. Germline CDR1 is GTSNPN and CDR2 is SVGIG (reference sequence). This CDR3 comprises 12 residues. Written as DNA, the CDR3 is TGTGCCTGGAGTGCACAGATACACGAGCAGTACTTC. It is translated as CAWSAQIHEQYF.

This clone has a count of ten or more. Written as DNA, the CDR3 is TGTGCAAGTCGCTTAGCTAAACTAGCGACCAATGAGCAGTTCTTC. Translation: CASRLAKLATNEQFF. J is TRBJ2-1 and V is TRBV12-2; the listed D gene, TRBD2, was not tested against the DNA. TRBV12-2 counts as a pseudogene. This CDR3 comprises 15 residues.

J is TRBJ1-6 and V is TRBV7-9, with unresolved D. Trimming shortened V by 5 bases and J by 10 bases, and 12 bases separated the two germline ends. The CDR3 has 13 amino acids. The germline CDR1 and CDR2 sequences are SEHNR and FQNEAQ (reference sequence). The CDR3 is CASSSVGGSPLHF. CDR3 DNA: TGTGCCAGCAGCAGTGTAGGAGGGTCACCCCTCCACTTT.

The chain has TRBV27 and TRBJ2-5; TRBD1 aligns across 9 bases. The length of the CDR3 is 14 residues. Germline V lookup: CDR1 MNHEY, CDR2 SMNVEV (reference sequence). The J segment lost 9 bases and the V segment lost 6 bases, leaving 11 bases of the junction unmatched. The CDR3 loop reads CASSSLGGTGSQYF. Here the CDR3 DNA reads TGTGCCAGCAGCAGCCTAGGGGGGACAGGGTCCCAGTACTTC.

CDR3 in amino acids: CASSPDRTGRNTEAFF. The CDR3 DNA sequence: TGTGCCAGCAGTCCCGACCGGACAGGGAGGAACACTGAAGCTTTCTTT. The chain recombines TRBV27 with TRBJ1-1; TRBD1 matches at 8 bases. V shed 5 bases, J shed 1 base, and the junction held 9 bases outside the gene matches. The CDR3 is 16 residues long. CDR1 and CDR2 (germline): MNHEY, SMNVEV (reference sequence).

This sequence joins TRBV7-9 and TRBJ1-2; no clear D gene. V shed 1 base and J shed 5 bases, with 17 bases lying between them. Per germline, CDR1 SEHNR and CDR2 FQNEAQ (reference sequence). CDR3 length: 16 amino acids. This chain's CDR3 is CASSLVAGRQPYGYTF. The CDR3 bases are TGTGCCAGCAGCTTAGTCGCAGGAAGGCAGCCTTATGGCTACACCTTC.

The J gene is TRBJ2-7, the V gene TRBV4-2, with TRBD2 identical over 15 bases. Trimming at V came to 1 base and at J to 1 base, leaving 2 bases not matched to a gene. Germline-derived CDR1 and CDR2 are LGHNA and YNFKEQ. This CDR3 spans 17 amino acids. The CDR3 spells CASSQVGLAGGSYEQYF. The CDR3 bases are TGTGCCAGCAGCCAAGTCGGACTAGCGGGAGGGTCCTACGAGCAGTACTTC.

V gene TRBV7-6 combines with J gene TRBJ2-7; 10 nucleotides align to TRBD2. CDR3 size: 15 residues. The ends lost 5 bases at V and 0 bases at J; junction bases unmatched: 4. Germline V lookup: CDR1 SGHVS, CDR2 FNYEAQ. CDR3 in DNA: TGTGCCAGCAGCCCGGGACTAGCGAACTCCTACGAGCAGTACTTC. This translates into CASSPGLANSYEQYF.

This clone was observed a few times. CDR3 amino acids: CASSSSGLRAGELFF. The CDR3 nucleotides read TGTGCCAGCAGTTCTAGCGGGCTGAGGGCCGGGGAGCTGTTTTTT. This chain connects TRBV6-5 to TRBJ2-2; 8 bases agree with TRBD2. Germline V gene lookup returns CDR1 MNHEY and CDR2 SVGAGI. With V trimmed by 4 bases and J by 6 bases, 7 bases remained unmatched. CDR3 length equals 15 residues.

The genes are TRBV7-3 and TRBJ2-1; 10 bases map to TRBD1. The germline CDR1 and CDR2 sequences are SGHTA and FQGTGA. The V and J ends lost 5 bases and 7 bases, in that order; junction bases with no gene match: 8. The CDR3 has 15 residues. Here the CDR3 reads CASSKWTGGGNEQFF. CDR3 DNA: TGTGCCAGCAGCAAATGGACAGGGGGAGGGAATGAGCAGTTCTTC.

The chain uses TRBV7-9 and TRBJ1-4; D is uncertain. The CDR3 has 15 residues. Germline CDR1 SEHNR, CDR2 FQNEAQ (reference sequence). V lost 5 bases, J lost 0 bases, and 10 bases lay in between. The CDR3 sequence is CASSPQRATNEKLFF. As DNA, the CDR3 is TGTGCCAGCAGCCCCCAGCGAGCAACTAATGAAAAACTGTTTTTT.

The sample holds one count of this clone. This rearrangement joins TRBV7-6 to TRBJ2-7; 8 bases map to TRBD1. The germline CDR1 and CDR2 sequences are SGHVS and FNYEAQ. The junction had 11 bases not matched to a gene; V was cut back by 0 bases and J by 7 bases. This CDR3 comprises 16 residues. CDR3 DNA: TGTGCCAGCAGCTTAGCGCGGGCAGGGGGCCCTGGGGAGCAGTACTTC. Protein sequence: CASSLARAGGPGEQYF.

The chain recombines TRBV5-1 with TRBJ1-5, with 7 bases fitting TRBD1. From germline, CDR1 is SGHRS and CDR2 YFSETQ. The CDR3 has 14 amino acids. Trimming removed 4 bases from V and 3 bases from J; junction bases left unmatched: 4. The CDR3 loop reads CASSAGTDNQPQHF. The CDR3 DNA follows: TGCGCCAGCAGCGCCGGGACAGACAATCAGCCCCAGCATTTT.

This chain uses TRBV5-1 with TRBJ2-1, with 8 bases fitting TRBD1. With 4 bases clipped from V and 6 bases from J, the junction kept 9 bases outside the gene matches. The CDR3 consists of 15 residues. CDR1 and CDR2 (germline): SGHRS, YFSETQ. The CDR3 protein is CASSERTGSFNEQFF. The CDR3 nucleotides read TGCGCCAGCAGCGAGAGGACAGGGAGTTTCAATGAGCAGTTCTTC.

The rearrangement joins TRBV7-3 to TRBJ2-1; 9 nucleotides align to TRBD2. This CDR3 contains 15 residues. The germline V gene encodes CDR1 SGHTA and CDR2 FQGTGA. J was trimmed by 7 bases and V by 7 bases; bases with no gene match: 11. This chain's CDR3 is CASKPFSGSGNEQFF. The CDR3 region has the DNA TGTGCCAGCAAGCCCTTTAGCGGGAGTGGGAATGAGCAGTTCTTC.

CDR3 coding DNA: TGTGCCAGTTCGGTTTCGGCCGAGGTTTATCAGCCCCAGCATTTT. Translation: CASSVSAEVYQPQHF. The chain combines TRBV19 with TRBJ1-5; D is unresolved. V was shortened by 8 bases and J by 5 bases, with 19 bases between the two germline ends. This CDR3 has 15 residues. CDR1 and CDR2 from the germline V gene are LNHDA and SQIVND (reference sequence).

This clone has just a few counts. V usage is TRBV30 and J usage is TRBJ1-2, with TRBD1 matching 8 bases. Looked up from germline, CDR1 is GTSNPN and CDR2 is SVGIG (reference sequence). The CDR3 consists of 14 residues. V lost 3 bases to trimming and J lost 4 bases; unmatched junction nucleotides: 7. CDR3 sequence reads: CAWSNQGAGYGYTF. The CDR3 nucleotides read TGTGCCTGGAGCAACCAGGGGGCAGGCTATGGCTACACCTTC.

The chain joins TRBV15 to TRBJ1-5, with D maybe TRBD1 (6 bases). The CDR3 extends over 14 amino acids. Germline V CDR1 and CDR2: LNHNV, YYDKDF (reference sequence). Trimming stripped 1 base from V and 4 bases from J, with 8 bases between. CDR3: CATSRGTVNQPQHF. CDR3 nucleotide sequence: TGTGCCACCAGCAGAGGGACAGTAAATCAGCCCCAGCATTTT.

This chain links TRBV5-1 with TRBJ1-6; perhaps TRBD1 as D (6 bases). The CDR3 contains 13 residues. CDR1 and CDR2 from the germline V gene are SGHRS and YFSETQ. V was pared by 5 bases and J by 8 bases, with 11 bases between. The DNA for the CDR3 is TGCGCCAGCAGAACACAGGGCGATTCACCCCTCCACTTT. This codes for CASRTQGDSPLHF.

The CDR3 DNA sequence: TGTGCCAGCAGCTTAGCGAACAGGGGACGGGAGGGGAACACCGGGGAGCTGTTTTTT. Translating gives CASSLANRGREGNTGELFF. The chain has TRBV7-8 and TRBJ2-2, with TRBD2 as a possible D gene (8 bases). Germline V gene lookup returns CDR1 SGHVS and CDR2 FQNEAQ. The CDR3 is made up of 19 amino acids. Trimming took off 0 bases at V and 1 base at J, with 18 bases between the two ends. The full variable domain, in which reference TRBV7-8 and TRBJ2-2 provide the parts outside the CDR3, is GAGVSQSPRYKVAKRGQDVALRCDPISGHVSLFWYQQALGQGPEFLTYFQNEAQLDKSGLPSDRFFAERPEGSVSTLKIQRTQQEDSAVYLCASSLANRGREGNTGELFFGEGSRLTVL.

This clone was seen only a few times. This chain links TRBV11-2 with TRBJ2-7, with D unresolved. The germline gives CDR1 SGHAT, CDR2 FQNNGV. Trimming stripped 1 base from V and 3 bases from J, with 10 bases between. The CDR3 sequence is 14 residues long. The CDR3 is CASSLGAAGYEQYF. The CDR3, as DNA: TGTGCCAGCAGCTTAGGTGCAGCAGGCTACGAGCAGTACTTC.

This clone was picked up one time. The J gene is TRBJ2-7, the V gene TRBV28; TRBD1 agrees at 9 bases. V lost 7 bases and J lost 1; bases outside the gene matches: 8. There are 15 residues in the CDR3. Germline CDR1 and CDR2: MDHEN and SYDVKM. The DNA for the CDR3 is TGTGCCAGCAATGAACAGGGGGCGAGGTCCTACGAGCAGTACTTC. Encoded protein: CASNEQGARSYEQYF.